This T cell receptor (beta chain) was profiled in a study of control samples from healthy donors and cancer patients. Produced via immunoSEQ multiplex PCR; TCRdb's table is partial and in-frame only. The sample comprises some 79,000 clones, roughly 90% of which are singletons, and 7.2% rests with the top ten. Germline V gives CDR1 LGHDT, CDR2 YNNKEL (reference sequence). The CDR3 sequence is 14 residues long. Trimming stripped 7 bases from V and 7 bases from J, with 14 bases between. Sequenced sample: blood. The chain carries TRBV3-1 (or the pseudogene TRBV3-2) and TRBJ1-6; a possible D gene is TRBD1 (6 bases). This sequence originates from a man aged 45-65 years in good health. The CDR3 DNA sequence: TGTGCCAGCAACCGAGAGGGGGGGAATTCACCCCTCCACTTT. This gives the protein CASNREGGNSPLHF.